This T cell receptor beta chain came from a study of beta chain features in type 1 diabetes. Regarding the study as a whole: Researchers report that Type 1 diabetes patients had moderately but significantly shorter TCRB CDR3s across all four CD4+ subsets.

The CDR3 runs 15 residues. V gave up 6 bases and J gave up 0 bases, with 15 bases separating them. The germline V gene has CDR1 SGHRS and CDR2 YFSETQ. On this clone itself: Its antigen is currently unknown.

What was sequenced were expressed TCRB transcripts, since all of the isolated RNA had been reverse transcribed. Measured with immunoSEQ multiplex PCR; TCRdb has only the in-frame clones, and not every one. The table lists about 340,000 clones, roughly 9% of them singletons, with more than 0.8% in the top ten. Input material: central memory CD4+ T cells from blood. The chain is built from TRBV5-1 and TRBJ2-5, with a weak D call TRBD2 (7 bases). The clonotype originates from a man aged 25 to 40 with type 1 diabetes. CDR3 sequence: CASKRGAINQETQYF. The DNA of the CDR3 is TGCGCCAGCAAACGGGGGGCAATTAACCAAGAGACCCAGTACTTC.